Shown below are 17 T cell receptor beta chains from a single sample sequenced in a study of control samples from healthy donors and cancer patients. Sequencing was performed with immunoSEQ multiplex PCR; in TCRdb, only in-frame clones are kept and a portion is missing. The table shows around 70,000 clones, with around nine tenths occurring only once. The sequencing sample was made of PBMCs. Receptor source: a woman between 45 and 60 years old with colorectal cancer.

The V call is TRBV5-1, the J call TRBJ1-1; D remains unclear. CDR3 length: 14 residues. V dropped 1 base and J dropped 5 bases, with 12 bases sitting between them. Germline V gene lookup returns CDR1 SGHRS and CDR2 YFSETQ. Written as DNA, the CDR3 is TGCGCCAGCAGCTTGTATGGGGTAGGGACTGAAGCTTTCTTT. Translation gives CASSLYGVGTEAFF.

A few counts support this clone. V is TRBV7-8 and J is TRBJ1-6; possible D gene TRBD1, 6 bases. Germline CDR1 is SGHVS and CDR2 is FQNEAQ. CDR3 length equals 15 residues. The V and J ends lost 5 bases and 5 bases respectively, with 13 bases between them. In DNA form, the CDR3 reads TGTGCCAGCAGCCCGTACAGGGAAGATAATTCACCCCTCCACTTT. It encodes CASSPYREDNSPLHF.

The V and J genes are TRBV10-3 and TRBJ2-7; perhaps D is TRBD1 or TRBD2 (5 bases each). V lost 0 bases and J 4 bases, leaving 10 bases between the germline ends. This CDR3 is built from 14 residues. The V gene's germline CDR1 is ENHRY and CDR2 SYGVKD. The CDR3 DNA follows: TGTGCCATCAGTGAGTCGGGCAGGGAGTACGAGCAGTACGTC. The encoded protein is CAISESGREYEQYV.

The chain carries TRBV5-1 and TRBJ1-1; TRBD1 might be the D (5 bases). Germline lookup yields CDR1 SGHRS and CDR2 YFSETQ. Trimming removed 5 bases from V and 3 bases from J, with 17 bases in between. There are 15 residues in the CDR3. The CDR3 nucleotides are TGCGCCAGCAGACAAACGTTGGGGGGAGACACTGAAGCTTTCTTT. Amino acid sequence: CASRQTLGGDTEAFF. Based on the CDR3 plus reference TRBV5-1 and TRBJ1-1, the full variable domain is KAGVTQTPRYLIKTRGQQVTLSCSPISGHRSVSWYQQTPGQGLQFLFEYFSETQRNKGNFPGRFSGRQFSNSRSEMNVSTLELGDSALYLCASRQTLGGDTEAFFGQGTRLTVV.

The V call is TRBV5-1, the J call TRBJ2-3, with 8 bases matching TRBD2. Looked up from germline, CDR1 is SGHRS and CDR2 is YFSETQ. Unmatched junction bases numbered 10, after V lost 4 bases and J lost 0 bases. The CDR3 totals 17 residues. The CDR3 DNA reads as TGCGCCAGCAGCCATGACGGGAGGGGCGGGAGCACAGATACGCAGTATTTT. It translates to CASSHDGRGGSTDTQYF.

The chain carries TRBV12-3 or TRBV12-4 and TRBJ1-1; D unresolved. Between the trimmed V and J ends, which lost 8 bases and 2 bases, there was a span of 12 bases. The CDR3 extends over 13 amino acids. In DNA, the CDR3 is TGTGCCAGCCGTCCGAGCGCCAACACTGAAGCTTTCTTT. Its translation is CASRPSANTEAFF.

The rearrangement joins TRBV6-5 to TRBJ1-1; no clear D gene. The V gene's germline CDR1 is MNHEY and CDR2 SVGAGI. Trimming stripped 0 bases from V and 4 bases from J, with 9 bases between. This CDR3 has 14 amino acids. The CDR3 is CASSYSVSSTEAFF. The CDR3 DNA reads TGTGCCAGCAGTTACTCGGTCAGTAGCACTGAAGCTTTCTTT.

The CDR3 region has the DNA TGTGCCAGCAGCTTTACAGGTTCAGATTCACCCCTCCACTTT. It codes for CASSFTGSDSPLHF. The rearrangement links TRBV7-2 to TRBJ1-6; D is possibly TRBD1 (5 bases). Germline V CDR1 and CDR2: SGHTA, FQGNSA. Deletions cut 3 bases from V and 8 bases from J, with 11 bases between. The CDR3 spans 14 residues.

The rearrangement links TRBV5-1 to TRBJ1-1, with a tentative D call TRBD1 (5 bases). Deletions cut 2 bases from V and 4 bases from J, with 15 bases between. The CDR3 consists of 15 residues. Germline lookup yields CDR1 SGHRS and CDR2 YFSETQ. The CDR3 reads CASSFATQGVTEAFF. The CDR3 DNA reads TGCGCCAGCAGCTTCGCCACCCAAGGGGTCACTGAAGCTTTCTTT.

V gene TRBV13 combines with J gene TRBJ2-1; TRBD2 aligns across 7 bases. The V segment lost 5 bases and the J segment 0 bases; nucleotides outside the gene matches: 4. Germline V gene sequence: CDR1 PRHDT, CDR2 FYEKMQ (reference sequence). The CDR3 runs to 15 residues. CDR3 residues: CASSPSGVSYNEQFF. In nucleotides, the CDR3 is TGTGCCAGCAGCCCTAGCGGAGTCTCCTACAATGAGCAGTTCTTC. The full variable domain, in which reference TRBV13 and TRBJ2-1 provide the parts outside the CDR3, is AAGVIQSPRHLIKEKRETATLKCYPIPRHDTVYWYQQGPGQDPQFLISFYEKMQSDKGSIPDRFSAQQFSDYHSELNMSSLELGDSALYFCASSPSGVSYNEQFFGPGTRLTVL.

The chain has TRBV29-1 and TRBJ2-1; TRBD1 agrees at 9 bases. The CDR3 contains 15 residues. The germline CDR1 and CDR2 sequences are SQVTM and ANQGSEA. The ends lost 7 bases at V and 2 bases at J; junction bases unmatched: 9. CDR3 protein: CSAQGGQGPYNEQFF. The CDR3 bases are TGCAGCGCTCAGGGGGGACAGGGCCCCTACAATGAGCAGTTCTTC.

The V gene is TRBV4-1, the J gene TRBJ1-5; the D gene is possibly TRBD1 (6 bases). Per germline, CDR1 MGHRA and CDR2 YSYEKL. This CDR3 spans 16 amino acids. Trimming removed 0 bases from V and 2 bases from J, with 11 bases in between. DNA for the CDR3: TGCGCCAGCAGCCAAGATCCAGGGGAGCGCAATCAGCCCCAGCATTTT. It specifies CASSQDPGERNQPQHF.

This clone turned up a few times. This chain links TRBV12-3 or TRBV12-4 with TRBJ2-7; a possible D gene is TRBD1 (6 bases). V was cut by 3 bases and J by 3 bases, with 9 bases left in between. The CDR3 is 13 amino acids. The CDR3 protein is CASSLGHNYEQYV. In DNA form, the CDR3 reads TGTGCCAGCAGTTTGGGACACAACTACGAGCAGTACGTC.

The chain carries TRBV13 and TRBJ1-2, with D perhaps matching TRBD1 (6 bases). The CDR3 extends over 16 amino acids. V lost 1 base and J lost 5, with 17 bases in between. CDR1 and CDR2 (germline): PRHDT, FYEKMQ (reference sequence). In DNA form, the CDR3 reads TGTGCCAGCAGCTTAGCCCAAGGGGGGAGTGATTATGGCTACACCTTC. Amino acid sequence: CASSLAQGGSDYGYTF. The whole variable domain, remainder taken from reference TRBV13 and TRBJ1-2, is AAGVIQSPRHLIKEKRETATLKCYPIPRHDTVYWYQQGPGQDPQFLISFYEKMQSDKGSIPDRFSAQQFSDYHSELNMSSLELGDSALYFCASSLAQGGSDYGYTFGSGTRLTVV.

The chain is built from TRBV10-2 and TRBJ2-7, with D unclear. There are 13 residues in the CDR3. The germline CDR1 and CDR2 sequences are WSHSY and SAAADI. The CDR3 loop reads CATSSDTIYEQYV. In DNA form, the CDR3 reads TGCGCCACCAGTTCAGACACGATATACGAGCAGTACGTC.

V gene TRBV5-1 combines with J gene TRBJ1-5; 11 bases match TRBD1. Germline CDR1 is SGHRS and CDR2 is YFSETQ. J lost 6 bases, V lost 3 bases, and 5 bases had no gene match. This CDR3 has 15 amino acids. This CDR3 reads CASSWTGGAGQPQHF. The DNA of the CDR3 is TGCGCCAGCAGCTGGACAGGGGGCGCGGGTCAGCCCCAGCATTTT.

This chain links TRBV7-2 with TRBJ2-1, with 8 bases fitting TRBD1. The germline gives CDR1 SGHTA, CDR2 FQGNSA. CDR3 size: 16 residues. V lost 1 base, J lost 10 bases, and 12 bases stayed unmatched. In nucleotides, the CDR3 is TGTGCCAGCAGCTTAGGGGTGACAGGGGATCGGAAAGAGCAGTTCTTC. It codes for CASSLGVTGDRKEQFF.